These T cell receptor beta chains were read from a single sample in a study of blood T cell repertoires in COVID-19. Data came from immunoSEQ multiplex PCR; TCRdb stores just in-frame clones and leaves some out. The top ten hold under 8.5% of the sample, which has roughly 170,000 clones, more than 80% seen once. Sequencing was carried out using peripheral blood. Receptor source: a human donor in a cohort sampled during active COVID-19. The CDR3 runs from the conserved cysteine through the conserved F or W. The D gene is left open where the match is weak. Expanded clones are given a class, and other clones once, few, many or no size at all.

j_gene,abundance,v_gene,d_gene,CDR3aa,CDR3nt
TRBJ1-1,.,TRBV5-6,.,CASTWGTEAFF,TGTGCCAGCACCTGGGGGACAGAAGCTTTCTTT
TRBJ2-7,.,TRBV7-9,TRBD1,CASSQAAGTGTYEQYF,TGTGCCAGCAGCCAAGCGGCCGGGACAGGGACCTACGAGCAGTACTTC
TRBJ2-2,few,TRBV21-1,.,CASSKGGKTGELFF,TGTGCCAGCAGCAAAGGTGGCAAGACCGGGGAGCTGTTTTTT
TRBJ2-7,.,TRBV5-6,.,CASSGTPMYEQYF,TGTGCCAGCAGCGGGACACCCATGTACGAGCAGTACTTC
TRBJ2-1,.,TRBV19,.,CASSISPQNPNEQFF,TGTGCCAGTAGTATCTCCCCACAAAACCCCAATGAGCAGTTCTTC
TRBJ2-7,.,TRBV2,.,CASRGDIGEQYF,TGTGCCAGCAGGGGGGACATCGGCGAGCAGTACTTC
TRBJ1-2,.,TRBV6-5,TRBD1,CASRFLDRALGYTF,TGTGCCAGCAGATTTTTGGACAGGGCTCTTGGCTACACCTTC
TRBJ2-1,.,TRBV15,.,CATSRDEGIGYNEQFF,TGTGCCACCAGCAGAGATGAGGGCATCGGTTACAATGAGCAGTTCTTC
TRBJ2-5,.,TRBV27,TRBD2,CASSSSILADQETQYF,TGTGCCAGCAGTTCGTCAATCCTAGCGGACCAAGAGACCCAGTACTTC
TRBJ1-5,.,TRBV2,.,CASSEVGQPDQPQHF,TGTGCCAGCAGTGAAGTTGGGCAGCCCGATCAGCCCCAGCATTTT
TRBJ2-1,.,TRBV5-6,TRBD2,CASRTSGNEQFF,TGTGCCAGCAGGACTAGCGGTAATGAGCAGTTCTTC
TRBJ2-5,.,TRBV6-4,.,CASSDSNREQETQYF,TGTGCCAGCAGTGACTCGAACAGGGAACAAGAGACCCAGTACTTC
TRBJ1-4,.,TRBV19,TRBD1,CASSSLTGGIEKLFF,TGTGCCAGTAGTTCATTGACAGGGGGGATTGAAAAACTGTTTTTT
TRBJ2-7,once,TRBV4-1,.,CASSQSQANYEQYF,TGCGCCAGCAGCCAGAGCCAAGCTAACTACGAGCAGTACTTC
TRBJ2-7,once,TRBV7-9,.,CASSDQGLTGEQYF,TGTGCCAGCAGCGATCAGGGTCTTACGGGCGAGCAGTACTTC
TRBJ2-1,few,TRBV14,TRBD2,CASSQDRTRHNEQFF,TGTGCCAGCAGCCAAGATAGGACTAGGCACAATGAGCAGTTCTTC
TRBJ1-1,.,TRBV7-9,.,CASSADTATEAFF,TGTGCCAGCAGCGCAGATACAGCCACTGAAGCTTTCTTT
TRBJ2-3,.,TRBV7-9,.,CASENTATSTDTQYF,TGTGCCAGCGAGAATACCGCGACTAGCACAGATACGCAGTATTTT
TRBJ2-2,.,TRBV2,TRBD1,CASSPTGGRRNTGELFF,TGTGCCAGCAGTCCTACAGGGGGAAGACGGAACACCGGGGAGCTGTTTTTT
TRBJ1-2,few,TRBV5-4,TRBD1,CASSVDRGFVRYGYTF,TGTGCCAGCAGCGTGGACAGGGGATTTGTACGCTATGGCTACACCTTC
TRBJ2-3,.,TRBV13,TRBD2,CASSSGLAGSDTQYF,TGTGCCAGCAGCTCTGGACTAGCGGGGTCAGATACGCAGTATTTT
TRBJ1-2,.,TRBV4-1,.,CASSREQGDYGYTF,TGCGCCAGCAGCCGGGAACAGGGAGACTATGGCTACACCTTC
TRBJ1-2,.,TRBV3-1/TRBV3-2,.,CASSQDFLQGPNYGYTF,TGTGCCAGCAGCCAAGATTTTTTACAGGGACCCAATTATGGCTACACCTTC
TRBJ2-3,.,TRBV6-5,.,CASSYGEVSTDTQYF,TGTGCCAGCAGTTACGGGGAGGTTAGCACAGATACGCAGTATTTT
TRBJ2-5,.,TRBV6-5,.,CASSYQYQETQYF,TGTGCCAGCAGTTACCAGTACCAAGAGACCCAGTACTTC
TRBJ1-6,.,TRBV6-1,.,CASSEGGHSSYNSPLHF,TGTGCCAGCAGTGAAGGGGGACATAGCTCCTATAATTCACCCCTCCACTTT
TRBJ2-1,.,TRBV11-3,TRBD2,CASSPGLGRNNEQFF,TGTGCCAGCAGCCCAGGACTAGGGCGGAACAATGAGCAGTTCTTC
TRBJ1-2,few,TRBV29-1,.,CSVESREGGYTF,TGCAGCGTTGAATCCAGGGAGGGTGGCTACACCTTC
TRBJ1-2,.,TRBV5-1,TRBD1,CASSLFPGQGDGYTF,TGCGCCAGCAGCTTATTTCCAGGACAGGGGGATGGCTACACCTTC
TRBJ1-5,few,TRBV2,.,CASSEALGNQPQHF,TGTGCCAGCAGTGAAGCGCTAGGAAATCAGCCCCAGCATTTT
TRBJ2-2,.,TRBV5-1,TRBD2,CASSLGGGPNTGELFF,TGCGCCAGCAGCTTGGGCGGGGGACCGAACACCGGGGAGCTGTTTTTT
TRBJ2-6,.,TRBV7-9,.,CASEAANVLTF,TGTGCCAGCGAGGCGGCCAACGTCCTGACTTTC
TRBJ1-3,.,TRBV21-1,.,CASSGRDRGPGNTIYF,TGTGCCAGCAGCGGCCGGGACAGGGGGCCCGGAAACACCATATATTTT
TRBJ1-6,once,TRBV4-2,.,CASSQGPPRDSPLHF,TGTGCCAGCAGCCAAGGACCTCCCAGGGATTCACCCCTCCACTTT
TRBJ2-5,.,TRBV5-1,.,CASSSTGSWVEETQYF,TGCGCCAGCAGCTCCACGGGGAGCTGGGTGGAAGAGACCCAGTACTTC
TRBJ1-5,.,TRBV6-5,.,CATSSGSGNQPQHF,TGTGCCACCTCCTCGGGTTCAGGCAATCAGCCCCAGCATTTT
TRBJ2-6,few,TRBV27,TRBD1,CASSLGQAGAGANVLTF,TGTGCCAGCAGTTTAGGACAGGCTGGGGCTGGGGCCAACGTCCTGACTTTC
TRBJ1-1,few,TRBV11-2,.,CASSDRRSGAFF,TGTGCCAGCAGTGACAGGCGTTCGGGAGCTTTCTTT
TRBJ2-3,.,TRBV5-6,.,CASSPRPLAGDTQYF,TGTGCCAGCAGCCCTCGGCCCCTAGCAGGAGATACGCAGTATTTT
TRBJ1-5,.,TRBV4-2,.,CASSQERGFDQPQHF,TGTGCCAGCAGCCAAGAACGGGGGTTCGATCAGCCCCAGCATTTT
TRBJ2-7,.,TRBV19,.,CASSMHRNYEQYF,TGTGCCAGTAGTATGCACAGAAACTACGAGCAGTACTTC
TRBJ2-4,.,TRBV5-1,.,CASSLGPLTELAKNIQYF,TGCGCCAGCAGCTTGGGCCCCCTTACTGAGCTAGCCAAAAACATTCAGTACTTC
TRBJ2-1,.,TRBV14,TRBD1,CASSQETGNEFF,TGTGCCAGCAGCCAAGAGACAGGGAATGAGTTCTTC
TRBJ1-3,once,TRBV5-5,.,CASSWETQGLGNTIYF,TGTGCCAGCAGCTGGGAAACACAGGGTCTTGGAAACACCATATATTTT
TRBJ2-2,.,TRBV12-3/TRBV12-4,.,CASTVTGELFF,TGTGCCAGCACCGTAACCGGGGAGCTGTTTTTT
TRBJ2-1,.,TRBV11-2,.,CASTQGAALAGEQFF,TGTGCCAGCACCCAGGGGGCGGCATTAGCGGGTGAGCAGTTCTTC
TRBJ1-1,.,TRBV2,.,CARKDGTEAFF,TGTGCCAGAAAAGACGGGACAGAAGCTTTCTTT
TRBJ2-7,.,TRBV29-1,TRBD1,CSGRDSPYEQYF,TGCAGCGGCCGGGACAGTCCCTACGAGCAGTACTTC
TRBJ2-2,.,TRBV4-1,TRBD1,CASSRTGATFGGELFF,TGCGCCAGCAGCCGAACAGGGGCAACTTTTGGCGGGGAGCTGTTTTTT
TRBJ2-7,.,TRBV18,.,CASSPGQGRYEQYF,TGTGCCAGCTCACCCGGGCAGGGCCGCTACGAGCAGTACTTC
TRBJ2-7,.,TRBV6-5,.,CASRDSGYEQYF,TGTGCCAGCAGGGACAGCGGATACGAGCAGTACTTC
TRBJ2-5,.,TRBV19,TRBD2,CASSIGPGRGPYQETQYF,TGTGCCAGTAGTATAGGCCCCGGGAGGGGACCGTACCAAGAGACCCAGTACTTC
TRBJ2-5,once,TRBV2,TRBD2,CASSEKSGVGTQYF,TGTGCCAGCAGTGAAAAGAGCGGGGTAGGGACCCAGTACTTC
TRBJ1-5,.,TRBV2,.,CASERGSNQPQHF,TGTGCCAGCGAAAGGGGAAGCAATCAGCCCCAGCATTTT
TRBJ1-4,.,TRBV3-1/TRBV3-2,.,CASSQDRAATNEKLFF,TGTGCCAGCAGCCAAGACAGGGCGGCAACTAATGAAAAACTGTTTTTT
TRBJ2-3,.,TRBV19,TRBD1,CASSIGQGSDTQYF,TGTGCCAGTAGCATCGGACAGGGGAGCGATACGCAGTATTTT
TRBJ1-3,few,TRBV7-8,.,CASSPYLAARTDSSGNTIYF,TGTGCCAGCAGCCCCTATTTGGCCGCTAGGACAGACTCTTCTGGAAACACCATATATTTT
TRBJ2-1,.,TRBV29-1,.,CSVETPTVMNEQFF,TGCAGCGTTGAAACGCCGACTGTGATGAATGAGCAGTTCTTC